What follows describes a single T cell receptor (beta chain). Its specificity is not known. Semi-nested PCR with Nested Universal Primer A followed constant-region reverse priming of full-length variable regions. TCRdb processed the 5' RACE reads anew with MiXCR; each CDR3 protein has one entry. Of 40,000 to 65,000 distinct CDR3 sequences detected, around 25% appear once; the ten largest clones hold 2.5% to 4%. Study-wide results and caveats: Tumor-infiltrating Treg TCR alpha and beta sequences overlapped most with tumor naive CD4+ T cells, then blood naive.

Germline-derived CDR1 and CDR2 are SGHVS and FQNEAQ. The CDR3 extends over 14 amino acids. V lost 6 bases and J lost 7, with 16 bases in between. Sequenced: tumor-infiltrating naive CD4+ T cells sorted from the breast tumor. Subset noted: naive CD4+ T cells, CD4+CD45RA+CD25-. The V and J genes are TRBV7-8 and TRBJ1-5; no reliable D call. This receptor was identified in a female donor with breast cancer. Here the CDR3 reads CASRPVDPFQPQHF. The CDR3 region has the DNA TGTGCCAGCAGACCTGTCGATCCCTTCCAGCCCCAGCATTTT.